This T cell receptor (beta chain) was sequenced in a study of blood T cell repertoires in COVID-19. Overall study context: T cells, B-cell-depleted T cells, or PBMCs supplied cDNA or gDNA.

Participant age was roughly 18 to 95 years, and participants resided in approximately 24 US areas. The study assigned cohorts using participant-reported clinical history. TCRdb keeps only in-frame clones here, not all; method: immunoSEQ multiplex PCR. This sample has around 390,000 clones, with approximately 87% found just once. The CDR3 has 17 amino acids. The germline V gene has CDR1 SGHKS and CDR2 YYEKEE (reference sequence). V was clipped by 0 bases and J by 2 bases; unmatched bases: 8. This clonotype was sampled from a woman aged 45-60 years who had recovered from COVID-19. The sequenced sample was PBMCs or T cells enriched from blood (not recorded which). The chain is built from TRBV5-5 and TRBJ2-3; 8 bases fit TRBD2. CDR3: CASSLGSAGAHTDTQYF. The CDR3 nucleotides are TGTGCCAGCAGCTTGGGCTCAGCGGGGGCCCACACAGATACGCAGTATTTT.